This T cell receptor beta chain comes out of a study of tumor and adjacent non-tumor tissue in lung cancer listed by TCRdb under 2018. Study-level background: The cohort included about eleven adenocarcinoma, a couple of squamous cell carcinoma and 1 small cell lung cancer patients. The study compared bulk TCRbeta repertoires between lung tumor tissue and matched distant non-tumor lung tissue from fewer than 18 lung cancer patients. For each patient, one tumor sample and one normal lung sample were taken, giving a few dozen paired specimens that underwent TCRbeta CDR3 sequencing. Among the roughly 15 patients, ages ranged from roughly 31 to 80 years, some ten were men and 5 were women, and disease was TNM stage I to III. A total of some 130 million productive TCRbeta reads were generated by sequencing, corresponding to an average of about 4.17 million reads per sample. Here is what the overall study found, with its caveats: Peripheral blood was not sequenced, so blood TCRbeta repertoires in these lung cancer patients were not examined. Only roughly 16 patients were in the cohort, and the authors stated that larger samples and more detailed clinical data are needed. A significantly larger cumulative share of the repertoire was made up by the top 100 clones in normal lung than in tumor tissue. Significantly higher TCR diversity (inverse Simpson) was observed in tumor tissue than in normal lung tissue (roughly 390 vs 170, P = 0.0075, Mann-Whitney U test). The sequencing platform is not named in the methods, and unique molecular identifiers are not mentioned. Younger patients had significantly higher TCR diversity, and higher tumor TCR diversity was associated with shorter overall and disease-free survival.

Remarks on this clonotype: Its recognized antigen is unknown. Relative to the germline gene, one junction end is altered; a read error may explain this.

Bulk unsorted tissue served as the source for RNA extraction, and RNA quality was assessed using a NanoDrop ND-1000 and an Agilent 2100. All donors had newly diagnosed lung cancer, had not received prior chemotherapy, and were admitted for thoracic surgery in China between August and November 2014. Anyone who had undergone radiotherapy or chemotherapy before, or who had another cancer at the same time, was left out of the study. Surgical tissue pieces of about 1-2.3 cm3 were preserved in RNAlater solution and were kept at -80 degrees C until use. Library generation was performed with multiplex PCR. These reads were obtained on an Illumina HiSeq 2500. Following protocols modified from ARM-PCR, the researchers constructed TCRbeta libraries through three rounds of nested PCR with primers (Table S4). Before sequencing, PCR products in the 200-500 bp range were cut out of the gel and cleaned up using the QIAquick gel extraction kit. Per the authors' processing: Trimmomatic was used to clean the reads, FLASH was used to merge the reads into complete CDR3 sequences, and MiTCR was used to assign the reads to V(D)J germline segments. Clonal diversity was computed as the inverse Simpson's index with VDJtools. In-frame sequences without a premature stop codon were defined as productive reads. Starting from the raw public reads, TCRdb applied fastp trimming at Q25, assembled clones with MiXCR and retained in-frame beta chains. Every CDR3 protein is listed once, alongside the most common genes and DNA of its rows. These V and J calls are TCRdb output, not the study's own analysis. The sample table contains under 150,000 distinct CDR3 sequences; only one count was recorded for roughly 66% of them. Together, the top ten hold 15% to 20% of the sample.

Reading the germline V gene gives CDR1 SGHAT and CDR2 FQNNGV. The CDR3 holds 14 amino acids from the cysteine to the phenylalanine. Of all the DNA, just the CDR3 is kept, 42 bases in frame from base 1. The TCR sequence derives from a man in his 60s with small cell lung cancer. Recombination joined TRBV11-2 with TRBJ2-5, with TRBD1 tentatively as D gene (5 bases match). Sequencing was performed on lung tumor tissue. The CDR3 region reads CASSPGHSQETQCF. In nucleotides, the sequence is TGTGCCAGCAGCCCTGGACATAGTCAAGAGACCCAGTGCTTC. Outside the CDR3, residues come from the reference TRBV11-2 and TRBJ2-5 proteins, so the full variable domain is: EAGVAQSPRYKIIEKRQSVAFWCNPISGHATLYWYQQILGQGPKLLIQFQNNGVVDDSQLPKDRFSAERLKGVDSTLKIQPAKLEDSAVYLCASSPGHSQETQCFGPGTRLLVL.